One TCR beta chain is described in this entry. Its matching antigen is unknown. Germline V gene sequence: CDR1 MDHEN, CDR2 SYDVKM. The CDR3 contains 11 residues. Between the trimmed V and J ends, which lost 9 bases and 4 bases, there was a span of 9 bases. This sample stems from a study of T cell responses to AZD1222 COVID-19 vaccine. About the research overall: Second-dose intervals near 4 or 12 weeks were combined.

Study observations and caveats: Samples come after the peak T cell response, not at day 14. Reports say nearly half of spike-specific TCRs go after unmutated variant regions. White British donors predominated, females outnumbered males, and clonal diversity was possibly underestimated.

The protocol was immunoSEQ multiplex PCR, while the TCRdb copy is restricted to in-frame clones and leaves out a portion. The repertoire holds 150,000 or so clones, 94% seen once, with approximately 0.6% in the top ten. The receptor was derived from an adult in good health. The chain recombines TRBV28 with TRBJ1-2; possibly TRBD1 for D (5 bases). This material consisted of peripheral blood, taken on day 0 of AZD1222 vaccination. For the CDR3, the DNA is TGTGCCAGTCAGGGATTCTATGGCTACACCTTC. This translates into CASQGFYGYTF.